These 8 T cell receptor beta chains were sequenced from one sample in a study of vaccination effects on CD4 cells after COVID-19. These TCRs are of unknown antigen specificity. Measured with immunoSEQ multiplex PCR; TCRdb has only the in-frame clones, and not every one. Of under 40,000 clones in the sample, roughly 82% were seen once. The culture ran for 10 days, and then CD4+ T cells were isolated. Sequenced here: CD4+ T cells from PBMCs cultured without peptide, sampled before COVID-19 vaccination. The receptor set was obtained from a human donor who received a COVID-19 vaccine.

This clone was recorded once. This chain joins TRBV15 and TRBJ1-5; D is uncertain. Trimming removed 0 bases at V and 0 bases at J, with 15 bases between. Germline CDR1 and CDR2: LNHNV and YYDKDF (reference sequence). This CDR3 contains 18 residues. The CDR3 region is CATSRDRGEAYSNQPQHF. Written as DNA, the CDR3 is TGTGCCACCAGCAGAGATCGGGGTGAAGCCTATAGCAATCAGCCCCAGCATTTT.

This CDR3 reads CASSHTGELREKLFF. CDR3 in DNA: TGCGCCAGCAGCCATACAGGGGAACTGCGAGAAAAACTGTTTTTT. The J gene is TRBJ1-4, the V gene TRBV5-1, with 7 bases fitting TRBD1. V lost 4 bases, J lost 8 bases, and 11 bases stayed unmatched. The CDR3 length is 15 residues. CDR1 and CDR2 from the germline V gene are SGHRS and YFSETQ.

The genes are TRBV11-3 and TRBJ2-1, with D unclear. Deletions cut 1 base from V and 5 bases from J, with 6 bases between. Germline assignment: CDR1 SGHNT and CDR2 YENEEA. CDR3 size: 13 residues. CDR3 in amino acids: CASSLGQNNEQFF. In nucleotides, the CDR3 is TGTGCCAGCAGCTTAGGGCAGAACAATGAGCAGTTCTTC.

The CDR3 nucleotides are TGTGCCAGCAGCTTAAGGAGGGGCGATGAGCAGTTCTTC. This translates into CASSLRRGDEQFF. The gene calls are TRBV5-8 and TRBJ2-1; D may be TRBD2 (6 bases). Germline lookup yields CDR1 SGHTS and CDR2 YDEGEE. The CDR3 has 13 residues. V gave up 2 bases and J gave up 8 bases, with 11 bases separating them.

This clone was seen a few times. The rearrangement uses TRBV6-5 and TRBJ1-2; D unclear. This CDR3 comprises 11 residues. Trimming pared 5 bases from V and 4 bases from J, leaving 5 bases between. CDR1 is MNHEY, CDR2 SVGAGI, per germline. CDR3 sequence reads: CASSHLYGYTF. As DNA, the CDR3 is TGTGCCAGCAGTCATCTCTATGGCTACACCTTC.

This chain links TRBV5-8 with TRBJ1-6; D remains unclear. Trimming removed 3 bases at V and 8 bases at J, with 12 bases between. Per the germline V gene, CDR1 is SGHTS and CDR2 is YDEGEE. The CDR3 contains 14 residues. CDR3: CASSYGNRDSPLHF. The DNA of the CDR3 is TGTGCCAGCAGCTATGGGAATCGGGATTCACCCCTCCACTTT.

V gene TRBV6-5 combines with J gene TRBJ1-1; D remains unclear. The CDR3 runs 14 residues. The germline V gene encodes CDR1 MNHEY and CDR2 SVGAGI. Trimming cost V 8 bases and J 4 bases, with 17 bases left between them. CDR3 coding DNA: TGTGCCAGCGGGTTTTATGTCGAGGGCACTGAAGCTTTCTTT. It encodes CASGFYVEGTEAFF.

This clone was found a few times. The chain couples TRBV7-2 to TRBJ1-5, with D possibly being TRBD1 (5 bases). CDR3 length equals 16 residues. V dropped 4 bases and J dropped 4 bases, with 17 bases sitting between them. CDR1 and CDR2 (germline): SGHTA, FQGNSA. The chain's CDR3 is CASSSQTGHQNQPQHF. In nucleotides, the CDR3 is TGTGCCAGCAGCTCGCAAACCGGACACCAGAATCAGCCCCAGCATTTT. Full variable domain (missing parts from reference TRBV7-2 and TRBJ1-5): GAGVSQSPSNKVTEKGKDVELRCDPISGHTALYWYRQSLGQGLEFLIYFQGNSAPDKSGLPSDRFSAERTGGSVSTLTIQRTQQEDSAVYLCASSSQTGHQNQPQHFGDGTRLSIL.